A single sample gave rise to the 23 T cell receptor beta chains below, sequenced in a study of identifying expanded T cells in peripheral blood. Sequencing used immunoSEQ multiplex PCR; TCRdb keeps in-frame clones, though not all of them. The data show about 100,000 clones, around nine tenths seen once. The material sequenced was blood. The receptors here all came from a person between 18 and 69 years old in good health.

V gene TRBV27 combines with J gene TRBJ1-6; a weak D match, TRBD1 (5 bases). Germline-derived CDR1 and CDR2 are MNHEY and SMNVEV (reference sequence). The V end lost 8 bases, the J end lost 4 bases, and 12 bases lay between the germline ends. CDR3 length: 14 amino acids. In nucleotides, the CDR3 is TGTGCCAGCTCTTTGGGGGGATATAATTCACCCCTCCACTTT. Residues: CASSLGGYNSPLHF.

CDR3 sequence: CASSYAIRAGVNEQYF. CDR3 sequence (DNA): TGTGCCAGCAGTTACGCGATCAGGGCAGGGGTCAACGAGCAGTACTTC. The rearrangement joins TRBV6-6 to TRBJ2-7; tentatively, D is TRBD1 (6 bases). Per the germline V gene, CDR1 is MNHNY and CDR2 is SVGAGI (reference sequence). V shed 2 bases and J shed 5 bases, with 19 bases lying between them. This CDR3 region has 16 residues.

The rearrangement joins TRBV6-5 to TRBJ1-3; TRBD1 matches at 7 bases. The V segment lost 5 bases and the J segment 0 bases; nucleotides outside the gene matches: 4. Germline loops: CDR1 MNHEY, CDR2 SVGAGI. The CDR3 runs 15 residues. DNA for the CDR3: TGTGCCAGCAGTAAGGGGACAGTCTCTGGAAACACCATATATTTT. Translation: CASSKGTVSGNTIYF.

The chain carries TRBV5-1 and TRBJ1-1; D gene unclear. V was cut by 1 base and J by 1 base, with 5 bases left in between. Germline CDR1 reads SGHRS; CDR2 reads YFSETQ. The CDR3 is made up of 13 amino acids. Here the CDR3 reads CASSLLSNTEAFF. In nucleotides, the CDR3 is TGCGCCAGCAGCTTGCTGTCGAACACTGAAGCTTTCTTT.

The V and J genes are TRBV18 and TRBJ2-5; D uncertain. Per the germline V gene, CDR1 is KGHSH and CDR2 is LQKENI. The V and J ends lost 2 bases and 5 bases respectively, with 9 bases between them. The CDR3 consists of 13 residues. DNA for the CDR3: TGTGCCAGCTCACCAGGGTTGGAGGAGACCCAGTACTTC. It codes for CASSPGLEETQYF.

This chain uses TRBV9 with TRBJ1-1, with 11 bases identical to TRBD1. The CDR3 is 15 amino acids. The V segment lost 4 bases and the J segment 4 bases; nucleotides outside the gene matches: 6. Germline V gives CDR1 SGDLS, CDR2 YYNGEE. Written as DNA, the CDR3 is TGTGCCAGCAGCCCCCAGGACAGGGGGCTCACTGAAGCTTTCTTT. Translating it yields CASSPQDRGLTEAFF.

The gene calls are TRBV27 and TRBJ1-1; perhaps TRBD1 as D (5 bases). The CDR3 spans 14 residues. The V gene's germline CDR1 is MNHEY and CDR2 SMNVEV (reference sequence). The V end was cut by 6 bases, the J end by 0 bases, with 11 bases between. CDR3 in amino acids: CASRRGQMNTEAFF. In DNA, the CDR3 is TGTGCCAGCAGACGAGGACAAATGAACACTGAAGCTTTCTTT.

V and J are TRBV9 and TRBJ1-1; no firm D call. Germline V gene data show CDR1 as SGDLS and CDR2 as YYNGEE. This CDR3 comprises 15 residues. V lost 4 bases and J 0 bases, leaving 13 bases between the germline ends. In DNA form, the CDR3 reads TGTGCCAGCAGCCCCCTTGGAGGGATGAACACTGAAGCTTTCTTT. Translation: CASSPLGGMNTEAFF.

A word on this clone: The junction departs from germline at one end; a sequencing error may be responsible. V usage is TRBV7-9 and J usage is TRBJ1-5; TRBD1 aligns across 11 bases. The CDR3 is 15 amino acids. Germline V gene sequence: CDR1 SEHNR, CDR2 FQNEAQ (reference sequence). CDR3 protein: CASSPRTGGNQPQHF. The CDR3 coding sequence is TGTGCCAGCAGCCCCCGGACAGGGGGCAACCAGCCCCAGCATTTT.

The chain carries TRBV4-2 and TRBJ1-3; no reliable D call. Per the germline V gene, CDR1 is LGHNA and CDR2 is YNFKEQ. V was pared by 4 bases and J by 0 bases, with 13 bases between. The CDR3 has 16 amino acids. CDR3 amino acids: CASSPSRRSSGNTIYF. CDR3 nucleotide sequence: TGTGCCAGCAGCCCTTCCCGACGGAGCTCTGGAAACACCATATATTTT.

V gene TRBV4-3 combines with J gene TRBJ2-7; 8 bases line up with TRBD1. Germline V gene lookup returns CDR1 LGHNA and CDR2 YSLEER. The CDR3 consists of 15 residues. Trimming removed 4 bases from V and 2 bases from J; junction bases left unmatched: 7. As DNA, the CDR3 is TGCGCCAGCAGCCTTGACAGGGGCAGTACCTACGAGCAGTACTTC. Protein: CASSLDRGSTYEQYF.

The gene calls are TRBV18 and TRBJ1-5; unclear D gene. CDR1 is KGHSH and CDR2 is LQKENI in the germline V gene. V lost 3 bases, J lost 10 bases, and 13 bases lay in between. The CDR3 covers 13 residues. The CDR3 DNA is TGTGCCAGCTCACCGACCCTACAGTACCCCCAGCATTTT. Residues: CASSPTLQYPQHF.

This clone was seen once. The chain joins TRBV5-4 to TRBJ2-3, with D uncertain. V lost 0 bases, J lost 0 bases, and 5 bases lay in between. Germline V gene sequence: CDR1 SGHNT, CDR2 YYREEE (reference sequence). The CDR3 contains 14 residues. CDR3 residues: CASSLGLSTDTQYF. The CDR3 bases are TGTGCCAGCAGCTTGGGACTGAGCACAGATACGCAGTATTTT.

V is TRBV30 and J is TRBJ1-4; no reliable D call. V lost 3 bases to trimming and J lost 2 bases, with 7 bases between them. The CDR3 runs to 13 residues. Germline CDR1 is GTSNPN and CDR2 is SVGIG (reference sequence). The CDR3 is CAWSRDTNEKLFF. For the CDR3, the DNA is TGTGCCTGGAGCCGGGATACTAATGAAAAACTGTTTTTT.

This clone was seen once. The chain couples TRBV6-1 to TRBJ1-1; no definite D call. CDR3 length: 13 residues. Germline assignment: CDR1 MNHNS and CDR2 SASEGT. V was clipped by 3 bases and J by 5 bases, with 10 bases between them. The CDR3 nucleotides are TGTGCCAGCAGTGATTTCGGATTTACTGAAGCTTTCTTT. Its translation is CASSDFGFTEAFF.

This chain connects TRBV29-1 to TRBJ2-1; 8 bases fit TRBD1. V lost 6 bases to trimming and J lost 5 bases; unmatched junction nucleotides: 9. This CDR3 contains 14 residues. CDR1 is SQVTM and CDR2 is ANQGSEA in the germline V gene. The CDR3 DNA is TGCAGCGTCATCCGGGACAGGAGTAACAATGAGCAGTTCTTC. As protein: CSVIRDRSNNEQFF.

J is TRBJ1-6 and V is TRBV5-6; D remains unclear. CDR1 and CDR2 from the germline V gene are SGHDT and YYEEEE. The CDR3 is made up of 16 amino acids. Trimming cost V 6 bases and J 3 bases, with 16 bases left between them. The CDR3 loop reads CASTRTTAFYNSPLHF. CDR3 DNA: TGTGCCAGCACCCGAACTACAGCTTTCTATAATTCACCCCTCCACTTT.

The chain uses TRBV7-9 and TRBJ1-1, with D uncertain. The CDR3 totals 13 residues. Trimming cost V 5 bases and J 0 bases, with 7 bases left between them. The V gene's germline CDR1 is SEHNR and CDR2 FQNEAQ (reference sequence). The CDR3 DNA reads as TGTGCCAGCAGCCGTACAGTGAACACTGAAGCTTTCTTT. It translates to CASSRTVNTEAFF.

The J gene is TRBJ1-5, the V gene TRBV30; D is ambiguous. CDR3 size: 12 residues. The germline V gene encodes CDR1 GTSNPN and CDR2 SVGIG (reference sequence). Trimming cost V 5 bases and J 6 bases, with 11 bases left between them. The CDR3 region has the DNA TGTGCCTGGGGGATGGATTCTCAGCCCCAGCATTTT. The encoded protein is CAWGMDSQPQHF.

V is TRBV7-2 and J is TRBJ2-1; 9 bases are shared with TRBD2. Germline V lookup: CDR1 SGHTA, CDR2 FQGNSA. This CDR3 comprises 16 residues. Trimming removed 5 bases from V and 5 bases from J; junction bases left unmatched: 10. The CDR3 loop is CASSKSWRGGNNEQFF. Written as DNA, the CDR3 is TGTGCCAGCAGCAAAAGTTGGCGGGGGGGGAACAATGAGCAGTTCTTC.

The J gene is TRBJ2-7, the V gene TRBV13; D perhaps matches TRBD2 (6 bases). This CDR3 spans 14 amino acids. The germline CDR1 and CDR2 sequences are PRHDT and FYEKMQ (reference sequence). The V end lost 4 bases, the J end lost 2 bases, and 12 bases lay between the germline ends. The CDR3 region is CASSSRTGAYEQYF. The DNA of the CDR3 is TGTGCCAGCAGCTCCCGGACGGGAGCCTACGAGCAGTACTTC.

This rearrangement joins TRBV19 to TRBJ1-1; maybe TRBD1 (6 bases). Germline V gene sequence: CDR1 LNHDA, CDR2 SQIVND (reference sequence). Trimming removed 0 bases from V and 6 bases from J, with 17 bases in between. The CDR3 totals 16 residues. The CDR3, as DNA: TGTGCCAGTAGTATAGAAATCGGGACATCAAGGGCTGAAGCTTTCTTT. Translating gives CASSIEIGTSRAEAFF.

The genes are TRBV30 and TRBJ1-1; perhaps TRBD1 as D (6 bases). The CDR3 totals 12 residues. Germline assignment: CDR1 GTSNPN and CDR2 SVGIG (reference sequence). Trimming took 2 bases from V and 10 from J, leaving 14 bases between them. CDR3 in amino acids: CAWSLDSQRAFF. The CDR3 DNA reads as TGTGCCTGGAGTCTGGACAGCCAGCGAGCTTTCTTT.